This is a list of T cell receptor beta chains from one sample in a study of somatic mutations in cytotoxic T cells in rheumatoid arthritis. Measured with immunoSEQ multiplex PCR; TCRdb has only the in-frame clones, and not every one. This sample carries 18,000 or so clones, about 80% of them seen once, and the ten largest clones take roughly 10%. The sequenced sample consisted of CD8+ T cells sorted from blood. Receptors were obtained from an adult with rheumatoid arthritis. Both conserved end residues are trimmed from each CDR3. Some rows mark clone size as missing; the rest say once, few, many or name a class of expanded clone.

V: TRBV4-3
J: TRBJ2-2
size: NA
CDR3: ASSQEVVAGGTGELF

V: TRBV5-4
J: TRBJ2-7
size: NA
CDR3: ASSRTSGGSYEQY

V: TRBV4-1
J: TRBJ2-6
size: NA
CDR3: ASSQDRSSGANVLT

V: TRBV20-1
J: TRBJ1-1
size: NA
CDR3: SARASMEAF

V: TRBV6-4
J: TRBJ2-7
size: NA
CDR3: ASSEGGDSYEQY

V: TRBV29-1
J: TRBJ1-2
size: few
CDR3: SVEDTDPYGYT

V: TRBV6-1
J: TRBJ2-3
size: NA
CDR3: ASSELPGIAGGSSATDTQY

V: TRBV10-2
J: TRBJ1-1
size: once
CDR3: ASKPRDRWKDTEAF

V: TRBV4-1
J: TRBJ2-1
size: NA
CDR3: ASSQAGVYNEQF

V: TRBV7-6
J: TRBJ2-1
size: NA
CDR3: ASSLLTQGQEAYNEQF

V: TRBV7-9
J: TRBJ2-1
size: NA
CDR3: ASSRPTGDGEQF

V: TRBV27
J: TRBJ2-2
size: NA
CDR3: ASSPTGPWTGELF

V: TRBV7-9
J: TRBJ2-7
size: NA
CDR3: ASSWGLAGEPYEQY

V: TRBV30
J: TRBJ2-1
size: once
CDR3: AWSVFLPGGPYNEQF

V: TRBV4-2
J: TRBJ1-6
size: few
CDR3: ASRGGGDNSPLH

V: TRBV14
J: TRBJ1-5
size: NA
CDR3: ASSQQGNQPQH

V: TRBV7-7
J: TRBJ2-2
size: NA
CDR3: ASSLDSYRGVRTGELF

V: TRBV9
J: TRBJ1-2
size: few
CDR3: ASSVSYSTNYGYT

V: TRBV6-5
J: TRBJ2-5
size: NA
CDR3: ASSPGTFRETQY

V: TRBV6-5
J: TRBJ1-2
size: NA
CDR3: ASSSDGTGIGFT

V: TRBV7-9
J: TRBJ2-3
size: once
CDR3: ASSLPGGGVTDTQY

V: TRBV29-1
J: TRBJ2-5
size: once
CDR3: SVDQETQY

V: TRBV5-6
J: TRBJ2-1
size: few
CDR3: ASSLVGSNEQF

V: TRBV7-8
J: TRBJ1-1
size: NA
CDR3: ASSSGPYTPLEAF

V: TRBV4-3
J: TRBJ1-2
size: NA
CDR3: ASSQLTGNRRYGYT

V: TRBV5-1
J: TRBJ2-1
size: NA
CDR3: ASSLAGNEQF